Presented here are 4 T cell receptor beta chains from one specimen sequenced in a study of long-term antiretroviral therapy in people with HIV. Investigators performed immunoSEQ version v3.0 at survey level. Sequencing used immunoSEQ multiplex PCR; TCRdb keeps in-frame clones, though not all of them. The table includes just under 10,000 clones, 70% to 75% detected once. This sample comprised unsorted PBMCs, obtained 1.8 years before starting antiretroviral therapy. These receptors all stem from a man between 35 and 55 years old with HIV.

This clone was found once. The J gene is TRBJ1-4, the V gene TRBV10-3, with D possibly matching TRBD1 (5 bases). CDR1 and CDR2 (germline): ENHRY, SYGVKD. The CDR3 has 13 amino acids. V was clipped by 8 bases and J by 8 bases, with 15 bases between them. CDR3 amino acids: CAIGRTSGEKLFF. CDR3 DNA sequence: TGTGCCATCGGCCGGACAAGCGGGGAAAAACTGTTTTTT.

This clone was seen a few times. The chain recombines TRBV10-3 with TRBJ2-2, with TRBD2 matching 8 bases. The CDR3 totals 14 residues. Germline-derived CDR1 and CDR2 are ENHRY and SYGVKD. The J segment lost 1 base and the V segment lost 9 bases, leaving 4 bases of the junction unmatched. CDR3 nucleotide sequence: TGTGCCATATACGCGGGGGGGAACACCGGGGAGCTGTTTTTT. Translated, it gives CAIYAGGNTGELFF.

V gene TRBV30 combines with J gene TRBJ2-5; 11 bases fit TRBD2. The CDR3 is 14 amino acids. The V gene end was trimmed by 3 bases and the J gene end by 1 base; junction bases not matched to a gene: 1. The germline gives CDR1 GTSNPN, CDR2 SVGIG (reference sequence). The CDR3 loop is CAWRLAGAQETQYF. CDR3 nucleotide sequence: TGTGCCTGGAGACTAGCGGGGGCCCAAGAGACCCAGTACTTC.

The chain links TRBV5-1 to TRBJ1-1, with 9 bases fitting TRBD1. The CDR3 extends over 13 amino acids. Germline CDR1 is SGHRS and CDR2 is YFSETQ. With 0 bases clipped from V and 10 bases from J, the junction kept 4 bases outside the gene matches. The chain's CDR3 is CASSLEGTGIAFF. The CDR3 DNA reads as TGCGCCAGCAGCTTGGAAGGGACAGGGATAGCTTTCTTT. Full variable domain (missing parts from reference TRBV5-1 and TRBJ1-1): KAGVTQTPRYLIKTRGQQVTLSCSPISGHRSVSWYQQTPGQGLQFLFEYFSETQRNKGNFPGRFSGRQFSNSRSEMNVSTLELGDSALYLCASSLEGTGIAFFGQGTRLTVV.